The present TCR beta chain was sequenced within a study of OX40 agonist ivuxolimab in advanced cancers. As for the study in general: Ivuxolimab, an antibody that agonizes OX40 (CD134), was administered to the patients.

TCRdb's table, derived via immunoSEQ multiplex PCR, lists solely in-frame clones and lacks some. The sample includes about 35,000 clones, approximately 90% of them seen just once. Study results and caveats: At doses 0.1 to 3.0 mg/kg, CD4+ and CD8+ clones expanded.

Trimming at V came to 3 bases and at J to 1 base, leaving 7 bases not matched to a gene. The germline CDR1 and CDR2 sequences are LNHDA and SQIVND (reference sequence). CDR3 length: 17 amino acids. Details on this clone: Its antigen is as yet unknown.

This chain connects TRBV19 to TRBJ2-1, with TRBD2 matching 9 bases. Here the sequenced sample was CD4+ or CD8+ T cells sorted from blood, taken in a trial of the OX40 agonist ivuxolimab. The sequence was collected from an adult with an advanced solid tumor such as melanoma, head and neck, liver or kidney cancer. This CDR3 is CASSILLAGSSYNEQFF. The CDR3 nucleotides are TGTGCCAGTAGTATCCTCCTAGCGGGATCTTCCTACAATGAGCAGTTCTTC.